The clone carrying this T cell receptor beta chain was seen a handful of times. This specimen belongs to a study of patients and donors after allogeneic stem cell transplantation. MiXCR was run by TCRdb on the RT-PCR reads, yielding one entry per CDR3 protein. In the table there are 900,000 to 1,000,000 distinct CDR3 sequences, approximately 19% of which are singletons. This clonotype was obtained from a human donor who was either an allogeneic HSCT recipient or a stem cell or donor lymphocyte infusion donor (not recorded which). It is not recorded whose cells these are; they may come from a transplant donor. Sequencing was carried out using blood, either unsorted or a sorted T cell fraction (not recorded which).

DNA of the CDR3: TGCGCCAGCAGCATGACAGGGGGGGCCCAAACAGCTTTCTTT. This translates into CASSMTGGAQTAFF. V usage is TRBV5-1 and J usage is TRBJ1-1, with 9 bases matching TRBD1. The CDR3 loop spans 14 amino acids. Trimming removed 4 bases from V and 10 bases from J; junction bases left unmatched: 11. Germline-derived CDR1 and CDR2 are SGHRS and YFSETQ.